These 16 T cell receptor beta chains originate from one sample sequenced in a study of blood T cell repertoires in COVID-19. Here immunoSEQ multiplex PCR was the method, and the copy in TCRdb shows in-frame clones only, minus some. The table records about 290,000 clones, roughly 89% of them present only once. The sequenced sample was peripheral blood. These TCRs come from a man between 40 and 49 years old with acute or convalescent COVID-19.

This clone was seen just once. The V and J genes are TRBV27 and TRBJ2-6, with a possible D match to TRBD2 (6 bases). The CDR3 has 15 amino acids. V was pared by 6 bases and J by 4 bases, with 13 bases between. Germline loops: CDR1 MNHEY, CDR2 SMNVEV (reference sequence). DNA of the CDR3: TGTGCCAGCAGCCCTTGGGGGGTCGGGGCCAACGTCCTGACTTTC. It specifies CASSPWGVGANVLTF.

The V call is TRBV29-1, the J call TRBJ2-7; 7 nucleotides align to TRBD2. The ends lost 4 bases at V and 11 bases at J; junction bases unmatched: 8. CDR1 and CDR2 from the germline V gene are SQVTM and ANQGSEA. The CDR3 is 11 amino acids. The CDR3 DNA follows: TGCAGCGTTGGCCGGGGGAGGGAAGAGTACTTC. Amino acids: CSVGRGREEYF.

This chain joins TRBV7-2 and TRBJ2-2; the match to TRBD2 covers 10 bases. The CDR3 is 17 amino acids. The germline V gene has CDR1 SGHTA and CDR2 FQGNSA. The J segment lost 6 bases and the V segment lost 2 bases, leaving 9 bases of the junction unmatched. The chain's CDR3 is CASSLLNLLAGAGELFF. The CDR3 nucleotides are TGTGCCAGCAGCTTATTAAACCTTCTAGCGGGGGCCGGGGAGCTGTTTTTT. Complete variable domain (other parts from reference TRBV7-2 and TRBJ2-2): GAGVSQSPSNKVTEKGKDVELRCDPISGHTALYWYRQSLGQGLEFLIYFQGNSAPDKSGLPSDRFSAERTGGSVSTLTIQRTQQEDSAVYLCASSLLNLLAGAGELFFGEGSRLTVL.

The V call is TRBV19, the J call TRBJ1-4; D gene uncertain. Between the trimmed V and J ends, which lost 5 bases and 7 bases, there was a span of 14 bases. This CDR3 contains 14 residues. Germline V gives CDR1 LNHDA, CDR2 SQIVND (reference sequence). In DNA, the CDR3 is TGTGCCAGTAGTCTGACAAGTTCGAGTGAAAAACTGTTTTTT. It is translated as CASSLTSSSEKLFF.

The table lists this clone with a count of one. The genes are TRBV11-3 and TRBJ2-7; 12 bases align to TRBD2. The CDR3 is made up of 15 amino acids. Germline CDR1 reads SGHNT; CDR2 reads YENEEA. V lost 6 bases and J lost 4; bases outside the gene matches: 7. The CDR3, as DNA: TGTGCCAGCAGACCACTAGCGGGGGGCAAGTACGAGCAGTACTTC. This translates into CASRPLAGGKYEQYF.

The genes are TRBV25-1 and TRBJ1-1; D remains unclear. This CDR3 spans 14 amino acids. Between the trimmed V and J ends, which lost 3 bases and 4 bases, there was a span of 12 bases. The V gene's germline CDR1 is MGHDK and CDR2 SYGVNS. The CDR3 protein is CASSESTWSTEAFF. The CDR3 DNA reads TGTGCCAGCAGTGAGTCGACTTGGAGCACTGAAGCTTTCTTT.

The rearrangement links TRBV5-4 to TRBJ2-6, with TRBD1 identical over 7 bases. CDR3 length: 18 residues. Germline V lookup: CDR1 SGHNT, CDR2 YYREEE (reference sequence). J gave up 1 base and V 4 bases, and 11 bases lay outside the gene matches. The CDR3 sequence is CASSPGTVSSSGANVLTF. The CDR3, as DNA: TGTGCCAGCAGCCCGGGGACAGTCTCCTCGTCTGGGGCCAACGTCCTGACTTTC.

The genes are TRBV2 and TRBJ1-1; 7 bases agree with TRBD1. CDR3 length: 12 residues. Germline V gene data show CDR1 as SNHLY and CDR2 as FYNNEI. Germline trimming cut 8 bases from V and 1 base from J; bases unmatched to any gene: 1. The CDR3 reads CASYRGNTEAFF. The CDR3 DNA sequence: TGTGCCAGCTACAGGGGGAACACTGAAGCTTTCTTT. Together with reference TRBV2 and TRBJ1-1, the CDR3 gives the full variable domain: EPEVTQTPSHQVTQMGQEVILRCVPISNHLYFYWYRQILGQKVEFLVSFYNNEISEKSEIFDDQFSVERPDGSNFTLKIRSTKLEDSAMYFCASYRGNTEAFFGQGTRLTVV.

The chain combines TRBV5-4 with TRBJ1-4, with no clear D. CDR3 length: 14 residues. Germline V gene lookup returns CDR1 SGHNT and CDR2 YYREEE (reference sequence). V lost 4 bases to trimming and J lost 9 bases, with 16 bases between them. The CDR3 loop reads CASSPDGLTQKLFF. The CDR3 DNA follows: TGTGCCAGCAGCCCCGACGGACTCACTCAAAAACTGTTTTTT.

This clone was recorded a few times. This chain connects TRBV15 to TRBJ1-6; 9 nucleotides match TRBD1. Germline CDR1 reads LNHNV; CDR2 reads YYDKDF (reference sequence). There are 15 residues in the CDR3. With 5 bases clipped from V and 10 bases from J, the junction kept 9 bases outside the gene matches. Written as DNA, the CDR3 is TGTGCCACCAGCGCGACAGGGGGATTAAAGTCACCCCTCCACTTT. It specifies CATSATGGLKSPLHF.

This chain joins TRBV6-1 and TRBJ2-7; 8 bases fit TRBD1. Germline CDR1 MNHNS, CDR2 SASEGT. The CDR3 length is 14 residues. V lost 3 bases, J lost 6 bases, and 7 bases stayed unmatched. CDR3 DNA: TGTGCCAGCAGTGATGGACAGGGACCCCGCGAGCAGTACTTC. Its translation is CASSDGQGPREQYF.

This clone was observed a single time. The chain uses TRBV2 and TRBJ1-1; 7 nucleotides align to TRBD1. The germline gives CDR1 SNHLY, CDR2 FYNNEI. This CDR3 has 13 amino acids. After removal of 5 bases from V and 6 bases from J, the junction contained 6 bases not matched to a gene. The CDR3 region has the DNA TGTGCCAGCAGTACAGGGGTTTCCGCTGAAGCTTTCTTT. As protein: CASSTGVSAEAFF.

The chain links TRBV19 to TRBJ2-2, with TRBD2 matching 8 bases. V lost 8 bases to trimming and J lost 8 bases; unmatched junction nucleotides: 13. CDR1 is LNHDA and CDR2 is SQIVND in the germline V gene (reference sequence). CDR3 length: 15 amino acids. In DNA form, the CDR3 reads TGTGCCAGTCGCCAGACGGGACTAGGGGCGGGGGAGCTGTTTTTT. Residues: CASRQTGLGAGELFF.

The chain recombines TRBV4-2 with TRBJ1-2, with D perhaps matching TRBD1 (5 bases). The CDR3 sequence is 15 residues long. The V end was cut by 4 bases, the J end by 4 bases, with 16 bases between. Germline-derived CDR1 and CDR2 are LGHNA and YNFKEQ. CDR3 in amino acids: CASSRLDRGVYGYTF. CDR3 sequence (DNA): TGTGCCAGCAGCCGCCTAGACAGAGGAGTCTATGGCTACACCTTC.

The CDR3 region has the DNA TGCGCCAGCAGCTTGCACAACCCCCAAGAGACCCAGTACTTC. Translation gives CASSLHNPQETQYF. This chain joins TRBV5-1 and TRBJ2-5, with D hard to call. V shed 1 base and J shed 1 base, with 8 bases lying between them. There are 14 residues in the CDR3. Germline assignment: CDR1 SGHRS and CDR2 YFSETQ. Using reference TRBV5-1 and TRBJ2-5 for the parts outside the CDR3, the full variable domain is KAGVTQTPRYLIKTRGQQVTLSCSPISGHRSVSWYQQTPGQGLQFLFEYFSETQRNKGNFPGRFSGRQFSNSRSEMNVSTLELGDSALYLCASSLHNPQETQYFGPGTRLLVL.

The CDR3 DNA is TGTGCCAGCAGCCAATCTTTCGGCAGGGGGGCTGGAAACACCATATATTTT. Translation gives CASSQSFGRGAGNTIYF. V is TRBV16 and J is TRBJ1-3; 7 nucleotides agree with TRBD1. The germline CDR1 and CDR2 sequences are KGHSY and FQNENV. The CDR3 is 17 residues long. Losses at the gene ends were 0 bases for V and 2 bases for J; bases not matched to a gene: 7.